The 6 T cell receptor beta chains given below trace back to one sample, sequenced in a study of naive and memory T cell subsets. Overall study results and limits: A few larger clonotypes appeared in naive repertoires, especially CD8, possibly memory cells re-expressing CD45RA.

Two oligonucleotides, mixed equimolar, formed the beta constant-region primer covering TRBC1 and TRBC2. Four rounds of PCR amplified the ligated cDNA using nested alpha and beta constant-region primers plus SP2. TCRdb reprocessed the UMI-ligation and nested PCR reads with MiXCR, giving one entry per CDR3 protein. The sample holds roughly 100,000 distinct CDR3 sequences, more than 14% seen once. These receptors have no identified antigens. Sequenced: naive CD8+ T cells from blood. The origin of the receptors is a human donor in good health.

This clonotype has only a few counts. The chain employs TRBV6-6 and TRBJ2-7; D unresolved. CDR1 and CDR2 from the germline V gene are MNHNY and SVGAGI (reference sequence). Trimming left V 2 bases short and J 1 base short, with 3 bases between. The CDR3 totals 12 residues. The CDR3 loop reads CASSYVSYEQYF. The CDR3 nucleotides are TGTGCCAGCAGTTACGTATCCTACGAGCAGTACTTC.

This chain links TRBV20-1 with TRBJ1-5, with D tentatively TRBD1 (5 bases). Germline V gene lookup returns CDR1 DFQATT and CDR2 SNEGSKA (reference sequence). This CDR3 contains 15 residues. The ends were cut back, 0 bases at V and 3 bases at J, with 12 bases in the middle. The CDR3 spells CSAREWAGSNQPQHF. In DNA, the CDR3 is TGCAGTGCTAGAGAGTGGGCAGGGTCCAATCAGCCCCAGCATTTT.

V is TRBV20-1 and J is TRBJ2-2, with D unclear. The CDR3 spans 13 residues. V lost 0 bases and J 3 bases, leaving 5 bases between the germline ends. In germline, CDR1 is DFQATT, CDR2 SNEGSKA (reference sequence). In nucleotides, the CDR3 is TGCAGTGCTAGAGATTTGGACACCGGGGAGCTGTTTTTT. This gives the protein CSARDLDTGELFF.

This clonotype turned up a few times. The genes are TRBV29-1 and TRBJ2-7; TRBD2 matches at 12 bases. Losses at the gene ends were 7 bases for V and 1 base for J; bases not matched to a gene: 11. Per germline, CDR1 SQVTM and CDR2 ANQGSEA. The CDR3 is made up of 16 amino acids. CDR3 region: CSGSLPTSGGSYEQYF. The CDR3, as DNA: TGCAGCGGGAGCCTCCCGACTAGCGGGGGTTCCTACGAGCAGTACTTC.

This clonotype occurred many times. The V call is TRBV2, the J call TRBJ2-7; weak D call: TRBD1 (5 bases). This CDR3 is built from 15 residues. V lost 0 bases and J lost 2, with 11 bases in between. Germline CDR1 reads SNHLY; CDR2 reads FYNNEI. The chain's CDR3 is CASSEAPTVTYEQYF. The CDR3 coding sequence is TGTGCCAGCAGTGAAGCCCCGACAGTGACCTACGAGCAGTACTTC.

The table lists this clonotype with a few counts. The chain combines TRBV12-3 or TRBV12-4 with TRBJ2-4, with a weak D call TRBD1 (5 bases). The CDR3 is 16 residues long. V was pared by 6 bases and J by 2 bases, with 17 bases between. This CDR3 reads CASSQSRSGSKNIQYF. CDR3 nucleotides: TGTGCCAGCAGCCAAAGCCGATCAGGGTCCAAAAACATTCAGTACTTC.